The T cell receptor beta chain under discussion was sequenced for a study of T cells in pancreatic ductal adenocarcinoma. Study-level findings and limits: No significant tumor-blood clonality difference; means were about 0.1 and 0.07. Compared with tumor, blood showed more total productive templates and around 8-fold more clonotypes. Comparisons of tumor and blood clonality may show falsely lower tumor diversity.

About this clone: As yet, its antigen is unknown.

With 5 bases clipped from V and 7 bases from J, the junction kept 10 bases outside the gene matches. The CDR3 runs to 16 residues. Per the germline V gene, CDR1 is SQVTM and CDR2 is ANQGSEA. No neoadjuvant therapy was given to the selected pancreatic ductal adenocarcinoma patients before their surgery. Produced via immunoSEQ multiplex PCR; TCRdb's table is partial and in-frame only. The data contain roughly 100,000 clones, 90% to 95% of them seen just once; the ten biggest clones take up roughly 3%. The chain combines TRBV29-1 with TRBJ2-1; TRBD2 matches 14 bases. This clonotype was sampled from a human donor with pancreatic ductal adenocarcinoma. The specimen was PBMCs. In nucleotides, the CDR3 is TGCAGCGTTCGGGACGGAGGGACTAGCGGGAGAAATGAGCAGTTCTTC. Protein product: CSVRDGGTSGRNEQFF.